These 22 T cell receptor beta chains were all obtained from the same sample, sequenced in a study of T cell responses to AZD1222 COVID-19 vaccine (dated by TCRdb to the early 2020s). In the paper's terms, the time point label means: baseline before first vaccination. Library creation used the immunoSEQ multiplex PCR assay. As stored in TCRdb, this immuneACCESS dataset retains in-frame rearrangements with V and J assigned. A fraction of the clones does not appear; measured against another copy, unresolved V genes explain less than half of the discrepancy, and the remainder lacks a known reason. For this sample the table gives 120,000 or so clones, of which less than 95% were detected only once. The ten largest clones capture just over 7% of the sample. The material was peripheral blood, obtained on day 0 of AZD1222 vaccination. These receptors were taken from an adult in good health.

CDR3 residues: CASSLAVRDLGFF. In nucleotides, the CDR3 is TGTGCCAGCAGTTTAGCGGTCCGGGACTTGGGGTTCTTC. V usage is TRBV28 and J usage is TRBJ2-1; weak D call: TRBD2 (6 bases). Germline V gene sequence: CDR1 MDHEN, CDR2 SYDVKM. The CDR3 is 13 residues long. V lost 2 bases and J 15 bases, leaving 17 bases between the germline ends.

Regarding this clone: This sample includes further DNA sequences coding for the same CDR3. This chain connects TRBV7-9 to TRBJ1-1; 9 nucleotides align to TRBD1. V dropped 6 bases and J dropped 2; count of bases not matched to a gene: 4. The CDR3 consists of 14 residues. Looked up from germline, CDR1 is SEHNR and CDR2 is FQNEAQ (reference sequence). In nucleotides, the CDR3 is TGTGCCAGCAGACTCACAGGGGGCAACACTGAAGCTTTCTTT. This gives the protein CASRLTGGNTEAFF.

This sequence joins TRBV7-9 and TRBJ2-1, with 7 bases fitting TRBD2. CDR1 is SEHNR and CDR2 is FQNEAQ in the germline V gene (reference sequence). With 4 bases clipped from V and 1 base from J, the junction kept 4 bases outside the gene matches. The CDR3 length is 15 residues. In DNA, the CDR3 is TGTGCCAGCAGCTCCCCGCGGGGGTCCTACAATGAGCAGTTCTTC. It yields the protein CASSSPRGSYNEQFF.

The chain is built from TRBV5-1 and TRBJ1-3; D unresolved. V shed 0 bases and J shed 0 bases, with 7 bases lying between them. This CDR3 has 15 amino acids. Germline V lookup: CDR1 SGHRS, CDR2 YFSETQ. CDR3 sequence (DNA): TGCGCCAGCAGCTTGGCGGCAAACTCTGGAAACACCATATATTTT. This codes for CASSLAANSGNTIYF.

V is TRBV18 and J is TRBJ1-1; 12 bases match TRBD1. Germline V gives CDR1 KGHSH, CDR2 LQKENI. This CDR3 region has 17 residues. V gave up 1 base and J gave up 4 bases; unmatched junction bases: 7. The DNA of the CDR3 is TGTGCCAGCTCACCACGGGGACAGGGGGCTGGAGGCACTGAAGCTTTCTTT. It encodes CASSPRGQGAGGTEAFF.

The chain employs TRBV2 and TRBJ2-1, with D possibly matching TRBD1 (6 bases). Germline values: CDR1 SNHLY, CDR2 FYNNEI. V dropped 6 bases and J dropped 4 bases, with 10 bases sitting between them. There are 13 residues in the CDR3. The CDR3 region is CASSSRGYNEQFF. The CDR3 nucleotides are TGTGCCAGCAGCAGCAGGGGATACAATGAGCAGTTCTTC.

The sample holds one count of this clone. In DNA, the CDR3 is TGTGCCAGCAGCCCCTCGTACGGGCTCGAGCAGTACTTC. This translates into CASSPSYGLEQYF. The chain employs TRBV14 and TRBJ2-7; D is uncertain. The length of the CDR3 is 13 residues. Trimming took off 4 bases at V and 6 bases at J, with 13 bases between the two ends. CDR1 SGHDN and CDR2 FVKESK come from the germline V gene.

V and J are TRBV6-1 and TRBJ1-1, with D possibly being TRBD1 (5 bases). V was trimmed by 3 bases and J by 2 bases, leaving 16 bases between them. The CDR3 totals 16 residues. Germline lookup yields CDR1 MNHNS and CDR2 SASEGT. The chain's CDR3 is CASSETSWGRNTEAFF. DNA for the CDR3: TGTGCCAGCAGTGAGACCAGCTGGGGGAGAAACACTGAAGCTTTCTTT.

This clone came up once. The rearrangement links TRBV27 to TRBJ1-6, with D uncertain. This CDR3 is built from 17 residues. The V gene lost 0 bases and the J gene lost 0 bases, with 9 bases spanning the gap. Germline values: CDR1 MNHEY, CDR2 SMNVEV (reference sequence). The CDR3 sequence: CASSLSAISSYNSPLHF. Here the CDR3 DNA reads TGTGCCAGCAGTTTATCAGCGATCAGCTCCTATAATTCACCCCTCCACTTT.

This clone has more than one count but fewer than ten. The V call is TRBV4-1, the J call TRBJ2-1; 7 nucleotides align to TRBD1. After removal of 3 bases from V and 8 bases from J, the junction contained 10 bases not matched to a gene. CDR1 MGHRA and CDR2 YSYEKL come from the germline V gene. There are 15 residues in the CDR3. CDR3 protein: CASSHGDRVGYEQFF. CDR3 nucleotides: TGCGCCAGCAGCCATGGTGACAGGGTAGGTTATGAGCAGTTCTTC.

The chain carries TRBV4-1 and TRBJ1-2, with TRBD1 matching 8 bases. Germline CDR1 is MGHRA and CDR2 is YSYEKL. J lost 3 bases, V lost 0 bases, and 9 bases had no gene match. CDR3 length equals 17 residues. CDR3 loop: CASSQEGQGAGDYGYTF. In DNA, the CDR3 is TGCGCCAGCAGCCAAGAAGGTCAGGGGGCAGGAGACTATGGCTACACCTTC.

This chain connects TRBV28 to TRBJ2-2; D possibly corresponds to TRBD1 (5 bases). Germline assignment: CDR1 MDHEN and CDR2 SYDVKM. V lost 1 base, J lost 3 bases, and 12 bases lay in between. CDR3 size: 16 residues. The chain's CDR3 is CASSLLAGRDTGELFF. Here the CDR3 DNA reads TGTGCCAGCAGTTTATTGGCAGGGCGTGACACCGGGGAGCTGTTTTTT.

This clone was detected only once. The rearrangement links TRBV27 to TRBJ2-7; 8 bases are a match to TRBD2. The V gene end was trimmed by 6 bases and the J gene end by 2 bases; junction bases not matched to a gene: 9. The CDR3 contains 15 residues. Germline CDR1 and CDR2: MNHEY and SMNVEV (reference sequence). The CDR3 reads CASRQVAGRTYEQYF. The CDR3, as DNA: TGTGCCAGCAGGCAGGTAGCGGGACGTACCTACGAGCAGTACTTC.

In this sample, this clone turned up a few times. The chain recombines TRBV5-4 with TRBJ2-1, with 14 bases identical to TRBD2. This CDR3 region has 16 residues. Germline trimming cut 2 bases from V and 9 bases from J; bases unmatched to any gene: 7. CDR1 SGHNT and CDR2 YYREEE come from the germline V gene (reference sequence). The CDR3 DNA is TGTGCCAGCAGCTTTCGACTAGCGGGAGGGGGCAGTGAGCAGTTCTTC. This translates into CASSFRLAGGGSEQFF.

The chain recombines TRBV28 with TRBJ1-2; no reliable D call. V lost 7 bases to trimming and J lost 8 bases, with 17 bases between them. CDR3 size: 13 residues. Germline assignment: CDR1 MDHEN and CDR2 SYDVKM. This CDR3 is CASTSGKFGGYTF. The CDR3 region has the DNA TGTGCCAGCACCTCAGGAAAGTTTGGGGGCTACACCTTC.

With respect to this clone: The germline gene is not matched at one end of the junction; a read error may be the cause. The chain links TRBV28 to TRBJ1-2; D uncertain. This CDR3 has 15 amino acids. Germline V lookup: CDR1 MDHEN, CDR2 SYDVKM. For the CDR3, the DNA is TGTGCCAACAGTCTTAGGACGGGCGTACTCTATGGCTACACCTTC. As protein: CANSLRTGVLYGYTF.

In DNA, the CDR3 is TGTGCCAGCAGTCGACCCGGGGGTTCCAATGGCTACACCTTC. Translation gives CASSRPGGSNGYTF. This rearrangement joins TRBV6-5 to TRBJ1-2, with D possibly TRBD1 on 5 matching bases. Germline loops: CDR1 MNHEY, CDR2 SVGAGI. The CDR3 runs 14 residues. The V gene lost 5 bases and the J gene lost 6 bases, with 16 bases spanning the gap.

This chain connects TRBV3-1 (or the pseudogene TRBV3-2) to TRBJ1-1, with D hard to call. V lost 1 base and J lost 6, with 9 bases in between. The CDR3 is 13 amino acids. Germline CDR1 LGHDT, CDR2 YNNKEL (reference sequence). The CDR3 DNA is TGTGCCAGCAGCCAAGGTTCGCCTTCTGAAGCTTTCTTT. This gives the protein CASSQGSPSEAFF.

The chain carries TRBV4-3 and TRBJ2-7; either TRBD1 or TRBD2 may supply D (5 bases each). Germline V lookup: CDR1 LGHNA, CDR2 YSLEER. V lost 4 bases to trimming and J lost 4 bases, with 23 bases between them. This CDR3 comprises 17 residues. This CDR3 reads CASSRTHGASTGYEQYF. Written as DNA, the CDR3 is TGCGCCAGCAGCCGGACCCATGGGGCGAGTACGGGGTACGAGCAGTACTTC.

This clone was found once. This chain uses TRBV18 with TRBJ2-3; TRBD2 aligns across 12 bases. Germline V lookup: CDR1 KGHSH, CDR2 LQKENI. CDR3 length equals 16 residues. J gave up 1 base and V 3 bases, and 2 bases lay outside the gene matches. Written as DNA, the CDR3 is TGTGCCAGCTCACCCCGGACTAGCGGGGGCACAGATACGCAGTATTTT. This encodes CASSPRTSGGTDTQYF. Full variable domain (rest looked up from reference TRBV18 and TRBJ2-3): NAGVMQNPRHLVRRRGQEARLRCSPMKGHSHVYWYRQLPEEGLKFMVYLQKENIIDESGMPKERFSAEFPKEGPSILRIQQVVRGDSAAYFCASSPRTSGGTDTQYFGPGTRLTVL.

The chain combines TRBV6-6 with TRBJ1-5; D is ambiguous. CDR1 is MNHNY and CDR2 is SVGAGI in the germline V gene (reference sequence). The CDR3 consists of 12 residues. Trimming shortened V by 11 bases and J by 7 bases, and 15 bases separated the two germline ends. The CDR3 region has the DNA TGTGCCTCCGAGCGGGAGGGACAGCCCCAGCATTTT. Residues: CASEREGQPQHF.

The V gene is TRBV5-1, the J gene TRBJ2-2; no reliable D call. Germline values: CDR1 SGHRS, CDR2 YFSETQ. Between the trimmed V and J ends, which lost 0 bases and 6 bases, there was a span of 9 bases. The CDR3 runs 14 residues. CDR3 protein: CASSLERVPGELFF. DNA for the CDR3: TGCGCCAGCAGCTTGGAACGCGTACCCGGGGAGCTGTTTTTT.